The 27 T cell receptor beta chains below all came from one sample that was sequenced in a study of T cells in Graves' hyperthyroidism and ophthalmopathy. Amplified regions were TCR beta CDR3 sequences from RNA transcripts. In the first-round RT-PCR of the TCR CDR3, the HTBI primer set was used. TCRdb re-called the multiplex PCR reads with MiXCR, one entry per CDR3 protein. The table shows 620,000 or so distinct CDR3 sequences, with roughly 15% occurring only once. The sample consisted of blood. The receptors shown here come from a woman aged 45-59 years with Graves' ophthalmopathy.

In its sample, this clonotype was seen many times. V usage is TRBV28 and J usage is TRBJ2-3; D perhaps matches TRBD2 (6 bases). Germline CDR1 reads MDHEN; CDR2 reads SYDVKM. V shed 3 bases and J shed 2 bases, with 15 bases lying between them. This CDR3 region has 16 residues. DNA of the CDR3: TGTGCCAGCAGTTTTGGGCGGGGAGGACACACAGATACGCAGTATTTT. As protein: CASSFGRGGHTDTQYF. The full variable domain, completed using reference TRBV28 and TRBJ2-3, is DVKVTQSSRYLVKRTGEKVFLECVQDMDHENMFWYRQDPGLGLRLIYFSYDVKMKEKGDIPEGYSVSREKKERFSLILESASTNQTSMYLCASSFGRGGHTDTQYFGPGTRLTVL.

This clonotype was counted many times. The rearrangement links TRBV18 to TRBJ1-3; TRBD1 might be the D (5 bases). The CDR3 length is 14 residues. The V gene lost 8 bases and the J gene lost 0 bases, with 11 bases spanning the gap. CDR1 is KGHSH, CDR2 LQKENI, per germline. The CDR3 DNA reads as TGTGCCAGCGCTATCGACAGCTCTGGAAACACCATATATTTT. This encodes CASAIDSSGNTIYF. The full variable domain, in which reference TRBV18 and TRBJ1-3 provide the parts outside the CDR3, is NAGVMQNPRHLVRRRGQEARLRCSPMKGHSHVYWYRQLPEEGLKFMVYLQKENIIDESGMPKERFSAEFPKEGPSILRIQQVVRGDSAAYFCASAIDSSGNTIYFGEGSWLTVV.

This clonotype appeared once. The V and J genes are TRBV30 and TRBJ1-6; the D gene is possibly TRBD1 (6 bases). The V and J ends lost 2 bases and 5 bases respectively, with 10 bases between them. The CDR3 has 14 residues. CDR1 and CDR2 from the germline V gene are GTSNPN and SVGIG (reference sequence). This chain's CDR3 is CAWSIGTNNSPLHF. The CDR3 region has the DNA TGTGCCTGGAGTATAGGGACAAATAATTCACCCCTCCACTTT. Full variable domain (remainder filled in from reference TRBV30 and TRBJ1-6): SQTIHQWPATLVQPVGSPLSLECTVEGTSNPNLYWYRQAAGRGLQLLFYSVGIGQISSEVPQNLSASRPQDRQFILSSKKLLLSDSGFYLCAWSIGTNNSPLHFGNGTRLTVT.

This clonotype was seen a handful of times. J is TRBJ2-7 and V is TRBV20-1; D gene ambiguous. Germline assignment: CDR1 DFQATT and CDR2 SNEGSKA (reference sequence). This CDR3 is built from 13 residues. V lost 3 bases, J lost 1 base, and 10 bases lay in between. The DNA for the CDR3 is TGCAGTGCTAGTACAGCCTTTTCCTACGAGCAGTACTTC. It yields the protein CSASTAFSYEQYF.

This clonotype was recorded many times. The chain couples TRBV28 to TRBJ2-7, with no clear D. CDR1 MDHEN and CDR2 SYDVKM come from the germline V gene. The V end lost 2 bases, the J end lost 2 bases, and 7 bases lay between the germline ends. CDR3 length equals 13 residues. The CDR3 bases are TGTGCCAGCAGTTTAGTGGGAACCTACGAGCAGTACTTC. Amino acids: CASSLVGTYEQYF.

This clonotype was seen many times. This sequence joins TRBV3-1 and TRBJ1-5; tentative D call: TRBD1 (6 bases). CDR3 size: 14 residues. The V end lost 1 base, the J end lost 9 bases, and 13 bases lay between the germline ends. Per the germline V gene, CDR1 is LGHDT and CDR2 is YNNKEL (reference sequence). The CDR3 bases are TGTGCCAGCAGCCAAGGACAGGCGTTTTGGCCCCAGCATTTT. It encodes CASSQGQAFWPQHF.

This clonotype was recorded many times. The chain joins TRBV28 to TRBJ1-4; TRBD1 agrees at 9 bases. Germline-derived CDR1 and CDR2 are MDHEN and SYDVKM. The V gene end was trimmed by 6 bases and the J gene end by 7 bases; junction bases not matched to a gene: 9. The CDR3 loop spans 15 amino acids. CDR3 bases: TGTGCCAGCAGCTCAAGTGGGACAGGGACTGAAAAACTGTTTTTT. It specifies CASSSSGTGTEKLFF.

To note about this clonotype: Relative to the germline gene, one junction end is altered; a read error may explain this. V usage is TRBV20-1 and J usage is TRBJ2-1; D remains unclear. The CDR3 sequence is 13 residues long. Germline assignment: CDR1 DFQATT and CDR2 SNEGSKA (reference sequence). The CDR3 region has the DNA TGCAGTGCTAGAGGACTGTCCTACAGTGAGCAGTTCTTC. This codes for CSARGLSYSEQFF.

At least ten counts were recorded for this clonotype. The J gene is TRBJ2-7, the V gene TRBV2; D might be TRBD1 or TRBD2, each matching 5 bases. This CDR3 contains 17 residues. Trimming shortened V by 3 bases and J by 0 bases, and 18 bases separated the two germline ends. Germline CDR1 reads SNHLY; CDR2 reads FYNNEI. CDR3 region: CASSEGVGGRNSYEQYF. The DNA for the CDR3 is TGTGCCAGCAGTGAGGGGGTCGGCGGTCGAAACTCCTACGAGCAGTACTTC.

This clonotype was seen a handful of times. The CDR3 bases are TGCAGTGCGCCCTTAGAGGGAGGGGATAACTATGGCTACACCTTC. It is translated as CSAPLEGGDNYGYTF. The chain links TRBV20-1 to TRBJ1-2, with a tentative D call TRBD1 (5 bases). V was trimmed by 6 bases and J by 1 base, leaving 18 bases between them. The CDR3 sequence is 15 residues long. CDR1 is DFQATT, CDR2 SNEGSKA, per germline (reference sequence).

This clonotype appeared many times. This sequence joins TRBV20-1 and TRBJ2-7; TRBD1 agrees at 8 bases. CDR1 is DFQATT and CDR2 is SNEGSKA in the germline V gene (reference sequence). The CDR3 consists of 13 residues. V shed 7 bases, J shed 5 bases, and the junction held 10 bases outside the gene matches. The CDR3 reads CSVPDRGINEQYF. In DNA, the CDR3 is TGCAGTGTTCCAGACAGGGGAATCAACGAGCAGTACTTC.

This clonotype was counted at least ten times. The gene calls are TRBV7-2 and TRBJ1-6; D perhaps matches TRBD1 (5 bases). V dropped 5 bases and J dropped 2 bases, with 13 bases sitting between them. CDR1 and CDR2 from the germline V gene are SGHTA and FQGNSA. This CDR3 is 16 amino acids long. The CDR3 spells CASSPGANAYNSPLHF. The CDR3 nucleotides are TGTGCCAGCAGCCCCGGGGCCAATGCCTATAATTCACCCCTCCACTTT.

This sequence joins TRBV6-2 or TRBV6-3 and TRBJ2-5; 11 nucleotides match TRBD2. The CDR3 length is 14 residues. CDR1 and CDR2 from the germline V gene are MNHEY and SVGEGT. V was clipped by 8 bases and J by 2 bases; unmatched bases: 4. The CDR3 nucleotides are TGTGCCAGCCTACTAGCGGGAGCGCAAGAGACCCAGTACTTC. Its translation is CASLLAGAQETQYF.

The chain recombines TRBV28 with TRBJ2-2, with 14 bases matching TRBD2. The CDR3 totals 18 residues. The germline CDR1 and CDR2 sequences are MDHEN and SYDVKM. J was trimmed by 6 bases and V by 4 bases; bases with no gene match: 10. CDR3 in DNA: TGTGCCAGCAGTTCAAACTTTGGGACTAGCGGGAGCGCCGGGGAGCTGTTTTTT. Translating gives CASSSNFGTSGSAGELFF.

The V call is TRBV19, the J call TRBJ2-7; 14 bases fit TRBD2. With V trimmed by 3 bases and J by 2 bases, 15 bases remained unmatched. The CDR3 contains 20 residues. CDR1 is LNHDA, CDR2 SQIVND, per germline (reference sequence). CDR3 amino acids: CASSISGTSGSLGWAYEQYF. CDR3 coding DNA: TGTGCCAGTAGTATCTCAGGGACTAGCGGGAGCCTAGGATGGGCCTACGAGCAGTACTTC.

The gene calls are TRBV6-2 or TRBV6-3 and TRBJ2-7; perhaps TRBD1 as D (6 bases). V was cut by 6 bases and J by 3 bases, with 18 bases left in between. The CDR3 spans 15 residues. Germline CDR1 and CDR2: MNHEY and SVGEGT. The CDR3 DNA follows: TGTGCCAGCAGCAATCCGGGACAAGAATTCTACGAGCAGTACTTC. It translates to CASSNPGQEFYEQYF.

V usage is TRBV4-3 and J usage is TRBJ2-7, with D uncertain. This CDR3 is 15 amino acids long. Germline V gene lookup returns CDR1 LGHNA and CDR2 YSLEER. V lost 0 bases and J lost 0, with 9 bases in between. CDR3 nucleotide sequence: TGCGCCAGCAGCCAAGACCAGACCCCCTCCTACGAGCAGTACTTC. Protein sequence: CASSQDQTPSYEQYF.

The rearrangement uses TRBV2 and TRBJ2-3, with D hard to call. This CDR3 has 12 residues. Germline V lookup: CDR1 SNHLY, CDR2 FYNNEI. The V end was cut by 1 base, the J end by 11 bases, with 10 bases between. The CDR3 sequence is CASSEEASLQYF. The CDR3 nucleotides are TGTGCCAGCAGTGAAGAGGCCAGTTTGCAGTATTTT.

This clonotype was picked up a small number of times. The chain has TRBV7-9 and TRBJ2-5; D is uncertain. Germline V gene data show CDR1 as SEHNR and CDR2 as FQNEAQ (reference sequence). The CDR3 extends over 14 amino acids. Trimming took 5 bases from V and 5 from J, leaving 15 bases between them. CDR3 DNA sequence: TGTGCCAGCAGCGAAAGATCAGTACGGGAGACCCAGTACTTC. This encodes CASSERSVRETQYF.

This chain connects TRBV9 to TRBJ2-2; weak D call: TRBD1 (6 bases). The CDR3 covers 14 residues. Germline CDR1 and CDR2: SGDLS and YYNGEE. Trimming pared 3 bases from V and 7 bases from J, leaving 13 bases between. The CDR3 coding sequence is TGTGCCAGCAGCGAGACAGGCCGCTACGGGGAGCTGTTTTTT. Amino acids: CASSETGRYGELFF.

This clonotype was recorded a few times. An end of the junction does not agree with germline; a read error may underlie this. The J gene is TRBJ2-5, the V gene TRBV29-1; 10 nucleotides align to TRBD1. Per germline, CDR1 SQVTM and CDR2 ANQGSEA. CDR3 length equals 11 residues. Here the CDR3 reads CSARAGTGEHF. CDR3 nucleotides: TGCAGCGCTCGTGCCGGGACAGGGGAACACTTC.

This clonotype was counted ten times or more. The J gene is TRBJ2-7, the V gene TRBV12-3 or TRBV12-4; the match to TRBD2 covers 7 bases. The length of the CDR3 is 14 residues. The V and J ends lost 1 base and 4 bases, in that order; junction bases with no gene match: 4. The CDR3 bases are TGTGCCAGCAGTTTAGGGCGGGAGTCGTACGAGCAGTACTTC. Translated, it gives CASSLGRESYEQYF.

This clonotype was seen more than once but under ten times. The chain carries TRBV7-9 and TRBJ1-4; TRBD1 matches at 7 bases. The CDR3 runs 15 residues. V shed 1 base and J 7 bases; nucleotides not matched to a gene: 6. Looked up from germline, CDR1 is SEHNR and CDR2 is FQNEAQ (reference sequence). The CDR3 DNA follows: TGTGCCAGCAGCTTAGGAAGGGGGCGTGGTGAAAAACTGTTTTTT. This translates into CASSLGRGRGEKLFF. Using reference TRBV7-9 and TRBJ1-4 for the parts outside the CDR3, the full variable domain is DTGVSQNPRHKITKRGQNVTFRCDPISEHNRLYWYRQTLGQGPEFLTYFQNEAQLEKSRLLSDRFSAERPKGSFSTLEIQRTEQGDSAMYLCASSLGRGRGEKLFFGSGTQLSVL.

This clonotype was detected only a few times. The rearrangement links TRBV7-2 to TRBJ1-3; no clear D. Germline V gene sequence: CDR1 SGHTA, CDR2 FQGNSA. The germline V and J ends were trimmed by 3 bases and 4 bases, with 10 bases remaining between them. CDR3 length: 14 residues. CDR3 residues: CASSFLGVGNTIYF. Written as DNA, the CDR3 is TGTGCCAGCAGCTTTCTCGGGGTAGGAAACACCATATATTTT.

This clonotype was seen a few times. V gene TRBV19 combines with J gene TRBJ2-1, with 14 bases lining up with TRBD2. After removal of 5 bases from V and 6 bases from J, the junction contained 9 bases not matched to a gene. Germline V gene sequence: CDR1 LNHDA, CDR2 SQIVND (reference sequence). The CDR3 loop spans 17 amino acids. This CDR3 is CASSSRLAGGLLNEQFF. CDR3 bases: TGTGCCAGTAGTTCCCGACTAGCGGGAGGGCTACTCAATGAGCAGTTCTTC.

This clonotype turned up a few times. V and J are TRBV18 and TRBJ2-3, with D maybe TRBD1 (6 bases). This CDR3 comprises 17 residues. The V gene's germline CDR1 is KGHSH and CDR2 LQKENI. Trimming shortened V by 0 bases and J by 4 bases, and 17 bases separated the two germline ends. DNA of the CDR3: TGTGCCAGCTCACCACCGTTCCCAGGGGTTGGATCAGATACGCAGTATTTT. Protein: CASSPPFPGVGSDTQYF.

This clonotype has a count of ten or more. The CDR3 nucleotides are TGTGCCAGCATTTCACAGGGCCTCACTGAAGCTTTCTTT. It encodes CASISQGLTEAFF. The chain is built from TRBV27 and TRBJ1-1; D possibly corresponds to TRBD1 (6 bases). V was pared by 7 bases and J by 4 bases, with 13 bases between. The CDR3 loop spans 13 amino acids. CDR1 is MNHEY, CDR2 SMNVEV, per germline (reference sequence).